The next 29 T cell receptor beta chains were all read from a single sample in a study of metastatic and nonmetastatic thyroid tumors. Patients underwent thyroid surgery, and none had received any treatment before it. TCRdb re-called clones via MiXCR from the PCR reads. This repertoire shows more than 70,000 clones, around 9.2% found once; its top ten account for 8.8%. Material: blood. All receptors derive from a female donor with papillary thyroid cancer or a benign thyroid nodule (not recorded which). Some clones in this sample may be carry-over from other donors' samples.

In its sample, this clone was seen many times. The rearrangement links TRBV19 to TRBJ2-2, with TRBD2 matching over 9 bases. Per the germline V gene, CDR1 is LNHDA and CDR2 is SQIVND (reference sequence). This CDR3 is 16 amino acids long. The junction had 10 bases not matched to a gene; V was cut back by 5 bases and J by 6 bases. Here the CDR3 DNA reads TGTGCCAGTAGTGGAGCGGGGGGTCGCGTGGCCGGGGAGCTGTTTTTT. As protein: CASSGAGGRVAGELFF.

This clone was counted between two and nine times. The CDR3 sequence is CAWISGGADTQYF. The DNA of the CDR3 is TGTGCCTGGATTTCGGGGGGTGCAGATACGCAGTATTTT. V and J are TRBV30 and TRBJ2-3; 7 bases match TRBD2. The ends lost 4 bases at V and 4 bases at J; junction bases unmatched: 5. This CDR3 is built from 13 residues. Germline V gene lookup returns CDR1 GTSNPN and CDR2 SVGIG (reference sequence).

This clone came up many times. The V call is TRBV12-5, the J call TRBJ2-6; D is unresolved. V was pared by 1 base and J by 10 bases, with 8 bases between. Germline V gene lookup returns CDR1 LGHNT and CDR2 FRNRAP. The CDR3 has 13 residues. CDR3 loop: CASGLGQINVLTF. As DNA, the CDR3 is TGTGCTAGTGGTTTGGGACAAATAAACGTCCTGACTTTC.

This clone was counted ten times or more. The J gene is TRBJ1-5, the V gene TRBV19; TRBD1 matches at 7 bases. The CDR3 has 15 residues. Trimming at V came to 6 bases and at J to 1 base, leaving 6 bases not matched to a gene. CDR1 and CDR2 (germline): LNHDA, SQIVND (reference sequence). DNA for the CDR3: TGTGCCAGTAGGGTCGGGACAGAAAGCAATCAGCCCCAGCATTTT. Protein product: CASRVGTESNQPQHF.

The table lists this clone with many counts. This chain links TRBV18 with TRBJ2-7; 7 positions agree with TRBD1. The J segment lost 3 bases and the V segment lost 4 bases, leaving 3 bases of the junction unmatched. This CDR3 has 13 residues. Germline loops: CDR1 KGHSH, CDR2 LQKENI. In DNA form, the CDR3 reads TGTGCCAGCTCACTCGGACAGGTCTACGAGCAGTACTTC. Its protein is CASSLGQVYEQYF. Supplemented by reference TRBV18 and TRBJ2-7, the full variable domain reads NAGVMQNPRHLVRRRGQEARLRCSPMKGHSHVYWYRQLPEEGLKFMVYLQKENIIDESGMPKERFSAEFPKEGPSILRIQQVVRGDSAAYFCASSLGQVYEQYFGPGTRLTVT.

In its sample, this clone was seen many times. The CDR3 loop reads CASSQEWRNTEAFF. CDR3 bases: TGTGCCAGCAGCCAAGAGTGGAGGAACACTGAAGCTTTCTTT. The rearrangement links TRBV3-1 to TRBJ1-1; D is ambiguous. This CDR3 is built from 14 residues. Trimming pared 0 bases from V and 1 base from J, leaving 6 bases between. Germline loops: CDR1 LGHDT, CDR2 YNNKEL (reference sequence).

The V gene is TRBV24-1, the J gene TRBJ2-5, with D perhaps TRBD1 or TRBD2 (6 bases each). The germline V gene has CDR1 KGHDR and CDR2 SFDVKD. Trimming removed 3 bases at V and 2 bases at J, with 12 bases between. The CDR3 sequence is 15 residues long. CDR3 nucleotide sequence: TGTGCCACCAGTGATCCACAAGGGGGGCAAGAGACCCAGTACTTC. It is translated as CATSDPQGGQETQYF.

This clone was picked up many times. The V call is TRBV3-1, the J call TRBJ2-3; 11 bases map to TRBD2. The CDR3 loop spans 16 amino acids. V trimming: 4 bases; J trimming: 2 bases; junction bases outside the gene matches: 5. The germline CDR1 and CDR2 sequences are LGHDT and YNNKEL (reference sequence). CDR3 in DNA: TGTGCCAGCAGCCCCGGGACTAGCGGATTCACAGATACGCAGTATTTT. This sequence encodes CASSPGTSGFTDTQYF.

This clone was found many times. CDR3 sequence (DNA): TGTGCCAGCAGCTTAGGGACTAGCGGGGGTTCCGGTGTCACAGATACGCAGTATTTT. This codes for CASSLGTSGGSGVTDTQYF. The J gene is TRBJ2-3, the V gene TRBV13; 12 nucleotides agree with TRBD2. The CDR3 is 19 amino acids. Germline CDR1 PRHDT, CDR2 FYEKMQ (reference sequence). V was pared by 0 bases and J by 2 bases, with 9 bases of the junction left unmatched.

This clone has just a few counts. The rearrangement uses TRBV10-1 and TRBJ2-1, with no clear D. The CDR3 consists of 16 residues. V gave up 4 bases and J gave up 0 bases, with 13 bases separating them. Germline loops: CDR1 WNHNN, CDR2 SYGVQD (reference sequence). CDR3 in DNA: TGCGCCAGCAGTGGCCCGAGAGTCCCCTCCTACAATGAGCAGTTCTTC. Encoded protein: CASSGPRVPSYNEQFF.

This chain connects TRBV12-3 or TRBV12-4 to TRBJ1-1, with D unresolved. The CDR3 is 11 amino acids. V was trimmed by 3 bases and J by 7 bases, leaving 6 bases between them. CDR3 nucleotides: TGTGCCAGCAGTTTGGTCAGTGAAGCTTTCTTT. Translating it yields CASSLVSEAFF.

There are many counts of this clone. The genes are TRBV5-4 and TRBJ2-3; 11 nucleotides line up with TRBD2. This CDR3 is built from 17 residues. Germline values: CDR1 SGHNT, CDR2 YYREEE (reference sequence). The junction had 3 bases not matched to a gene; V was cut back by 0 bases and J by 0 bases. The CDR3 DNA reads TGTGCCAGCAGCTTGGGACTAGCGGGGCGAAGCACAGATACGCAGTATTTT. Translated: CASSLGLAGRSTDTQYF. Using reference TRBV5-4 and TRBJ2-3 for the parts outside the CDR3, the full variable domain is ETGVTQSPTHLIKTRGQQVTLRCSSQSGHNTVSWYQQALGQGPQFIFQYYREEENGRGNFPPRFSGLQFPNYSSELNVNALELDDSALYLCASSLGLAGRSTDTQYFGPGTRLTVL.

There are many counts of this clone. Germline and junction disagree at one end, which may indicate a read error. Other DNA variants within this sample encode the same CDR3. DNA of the CDR3: TGTGCCAGCAGATTAGGGGGGTTTCGGTCCTTC. Residues: CASRLGGFRSF. This chain connects TRBV2 to TRBJ2-5; D possibly matches TRBD1 or TRBD2 (6 bases each). Germline-derived CDR1 and CDR2 are SNHLY and FYNNEI. The CDR3 loop spans 11 amino acids.

DNA for the CDR3: TGTGCCAGCATCCCCGGCGGGGGTGAGCAGTTCTTC. It codes for CASIPGGGEQFF. V is TRBV28 and J is TRBJ2-1; 7 bases agree with TRBD2. The junction had 6 bases not matched to a gene; V was cut back by 7 bases and J by 9 bases. The CDR3 is made up of 12 amino acids. The germline V gene encodes CDR1 MDHEN and CDR2 SYDVKM.

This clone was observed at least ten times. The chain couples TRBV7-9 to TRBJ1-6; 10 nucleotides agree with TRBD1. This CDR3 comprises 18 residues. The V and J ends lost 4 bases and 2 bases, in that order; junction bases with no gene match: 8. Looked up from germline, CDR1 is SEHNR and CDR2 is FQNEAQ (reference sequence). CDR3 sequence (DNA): TGTGCCAGCAGCTCATCGGGACAGGGGTTCACCTATAATTCACCCCTCCACTTT. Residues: CASSSSGQGFTYNSPLHF.

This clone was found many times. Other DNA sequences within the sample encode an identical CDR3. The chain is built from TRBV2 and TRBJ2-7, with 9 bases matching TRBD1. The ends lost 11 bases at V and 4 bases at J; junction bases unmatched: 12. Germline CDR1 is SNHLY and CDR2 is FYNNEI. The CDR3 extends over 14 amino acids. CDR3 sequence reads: CAGGKTGGQYEQYF. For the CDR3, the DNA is TGTGCCGGCGGAAAGACAGGGGGTCAGTACGAGCAGTACTTC.

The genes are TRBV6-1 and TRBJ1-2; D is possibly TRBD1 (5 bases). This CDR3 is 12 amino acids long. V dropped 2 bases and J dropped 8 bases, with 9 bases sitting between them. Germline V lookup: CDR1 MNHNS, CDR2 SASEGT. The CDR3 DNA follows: TGTGCCAGCAGTGAACCAGGGATCGGCTACACCTTC. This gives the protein CASSEPGIGYTF.

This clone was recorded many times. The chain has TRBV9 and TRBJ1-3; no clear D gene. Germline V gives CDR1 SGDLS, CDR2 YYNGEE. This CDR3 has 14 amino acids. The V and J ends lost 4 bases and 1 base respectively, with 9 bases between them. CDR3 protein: CASSSDVSGNTIYF. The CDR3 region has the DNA TGTGCCAGCAGCTCGGACGTATCTGGAAACACCATATATTTT.

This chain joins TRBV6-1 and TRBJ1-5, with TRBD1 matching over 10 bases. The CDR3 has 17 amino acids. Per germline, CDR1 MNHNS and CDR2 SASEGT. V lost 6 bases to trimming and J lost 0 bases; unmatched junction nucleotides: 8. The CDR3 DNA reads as TGTGCCAGCAGCCCTGCCGGGACAGGGGTTAGCAATCAGCCCCAGCATTTT. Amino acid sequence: CASSPAGTGVSNQPQHF.

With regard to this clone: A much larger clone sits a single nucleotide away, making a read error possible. The CDR3 sequence is CASSSRGGETEALF. The CDR3 coding sequence is TGTGCCAGCTCATCGCGCGGGGGGGAGACTGAAGCTCTCTTT. This rearrangement joins TRBV18 to TRBJ1-1; D is perhaps TRBD1 (5 bases). The CDR3 loop spans 14 amino acids. Germline-derived CDR1 and CDR2 are KGHSH and LQKENI.

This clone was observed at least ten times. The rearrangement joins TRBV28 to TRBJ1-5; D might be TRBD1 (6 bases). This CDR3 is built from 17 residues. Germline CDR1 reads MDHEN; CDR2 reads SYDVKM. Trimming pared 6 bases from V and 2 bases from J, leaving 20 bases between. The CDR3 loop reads CASRTFGGGKGNQPQHF. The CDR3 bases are TGTGCCAGCAGAACCTTCGGAGGGGGAAAGGGCAATCAGCCCCAGCATTTT.

The CDR3 loop is CASSFFTGELFF. In DNA form, the CDR3 reads TGTGCCAGTAGTTTCTTCACCGGGGAGCTGTTTTTT. The chain uses TRBV19 and TRBJ2-2; D uncertain. The CDR3 covers 12 residues. V was clipped by 5 bases and J by 4 bases, with 5 bases between them. Germline values: CDR1 LNHDA, CDR2 SQIVND (reference sequence).

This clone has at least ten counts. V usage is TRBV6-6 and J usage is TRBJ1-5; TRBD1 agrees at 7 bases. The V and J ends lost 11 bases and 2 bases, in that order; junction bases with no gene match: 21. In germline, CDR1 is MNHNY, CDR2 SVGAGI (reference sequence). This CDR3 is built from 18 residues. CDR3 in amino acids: CARYSGDRDIKGNQPQHF. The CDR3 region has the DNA TGTGCCCGCTACTCAGGAGACAGGGATATTAAGGGCAATCAGCCCCAGCATTTT.

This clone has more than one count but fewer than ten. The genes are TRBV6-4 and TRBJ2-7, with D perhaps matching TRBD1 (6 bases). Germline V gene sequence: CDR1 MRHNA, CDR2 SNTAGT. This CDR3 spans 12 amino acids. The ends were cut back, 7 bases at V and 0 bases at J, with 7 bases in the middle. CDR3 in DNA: TGTGCCAGCACAGGGGACTCCTACGAGCAGTACTTC. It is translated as CASTGDSYEQYF.

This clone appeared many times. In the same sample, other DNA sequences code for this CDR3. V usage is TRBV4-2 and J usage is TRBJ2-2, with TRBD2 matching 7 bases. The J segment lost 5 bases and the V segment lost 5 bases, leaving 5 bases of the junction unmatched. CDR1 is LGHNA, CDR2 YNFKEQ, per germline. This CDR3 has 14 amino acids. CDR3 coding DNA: TGTGCCAGCAGCGCTCTAGCGGATACCGGGGAGCTGTTTTTT. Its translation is CASSALADTGELFF.

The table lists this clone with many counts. CDR3 nucleotide sequence: TGTGCCAGCAGCCTCTCCGGACAGGGGGCCTACGAGCAGTACTTC. Translating it yields CASSLSGQGAYEQYF. This sequence joins TRBV6-1 and TRBJ2-7; 10 bases align to TRBD1. The CDR3 is 15 residues long. In germline, CDR1 is MNHNS, CDR2 SASEGT. Unmatched junction bases numbered 7, after V lost 6 bases and J lost 2 bases.

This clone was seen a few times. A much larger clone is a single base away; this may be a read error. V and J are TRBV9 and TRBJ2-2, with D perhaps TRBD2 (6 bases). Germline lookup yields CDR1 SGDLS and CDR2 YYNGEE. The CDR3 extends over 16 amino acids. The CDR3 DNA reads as TGTGCCAGCAGCGTAGCTGTGGCAGGGAACACCGGGGGGCTGTTTTTT. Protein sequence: CASSVAVAGNTGGLFF.

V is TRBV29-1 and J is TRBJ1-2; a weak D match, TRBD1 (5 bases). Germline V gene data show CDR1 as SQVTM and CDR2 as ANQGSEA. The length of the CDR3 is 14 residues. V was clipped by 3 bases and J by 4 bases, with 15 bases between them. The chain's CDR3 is CSVEQGRTSYGYTF. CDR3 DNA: TGCAGCGTTGAGCAGGGAAGGACGTCCTATGGCTACACCTTC.

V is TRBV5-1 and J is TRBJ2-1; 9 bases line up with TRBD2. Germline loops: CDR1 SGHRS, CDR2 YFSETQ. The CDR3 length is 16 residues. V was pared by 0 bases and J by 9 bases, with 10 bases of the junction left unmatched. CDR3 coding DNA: TGCGCCAGCAGCTTGGTTTGGCGCGGGAGGGCCCCTGAGCAGTTCTTC. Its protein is CASSLVWRGRAPEQFF.